The clone carrying this T cell receptor (beta chain) was seen many times. Its antigen remains unknown. Given a much more abundant clone one base away, this may be a read error. This sample stems from a study of neurological immune-mediated disorders. A single run covered 15-18 subjects with over 170 million TCR-beta sequences. Each CDR3 protein is one row after TCRdb ran MiXCR on the 5' RACE reads. The table records 60,000 to 70,000 distinct CDR3 sequences, roughly 5% of them present only once. The CDR3 has 13 amino acids. Germline assignment: CDR1 LGHDT and CDR2 YNNKEL (reference sequence). Trimming left V 4 bases short and J 6 bases short, with 11 bases between. Overall study findings and caveats: The highest TCR clonal expansion occurred in HTLV-1-associated myelopathy; multiple sclerosis fell below healthy controls.

The receptor's source is a human donor with multiple sclerosis. The donor label of this sample is uncertain. The genes are TRBV3-1 and TRBJ2-3; D tentatively fits TRBD1 or TRBD2 (5 bases each). Sequenced: PBMCs. The CDR3 DNA reads TGTGCCAGCAGCCTGAGGGGAGACGATACGCAGTATTTT. Encoded protein: CASSLRGDDTQYF.